Listed below are T cell receptor beta chains from one sample, sequenced in a study of blood T cell repertoires in COVID-19. Repertoires were generated with immunoSEQ multiplex PCR, while TCRdb's copy carries only in-frame clones and drops some. The profile shows 220,000 or so clones, around 90% of them singletons. The sample comprised PBMCs or T cells enriched from blood (not recorded which). These receptor sequences come from a man aged 25-45 years who had been exposed to COVID-19. Both conserved end residues are part of each CDR3. The D gene is left open where the match is weak. Clone size is shown for a subset of rows, as once, few, many or a class of expanded clone.

d_gene	v_gene	j_gene	abundance	CDR3nt	CDR3aa
.	TRBV2	TRBJ2-7	.	TGTGCCAGCCTTGGACAGTTGTCCTACGAGCAGTACTTC	CASLGQLSYEQYF
.	TRBV11-2	TRBJ2-7	.	TGTGCCAGCAGCTTACCAGGCCCGTACGAGCAGTACTTC	CASSLPGPYEQYF
.	TRBV11-3	TRBJ1-6	.	TGTGCCAGCAGCCGGGAGTATAATTCACCCCTCCACTTT	CASSREYNSPLHF
TRBD1	TRBV24-1	TRBJ2-2	.	TGTGCCACAGGGGGCGGCACCGGGGAGCTGTTTTTT	CATGGGTGELFF
.	TRBV4-2	TRBJ1-3	.	TGTGCCAGCAGCCAAGAAAAGAGGGTTGGGACAAGCTCTGGAAACACCATATATTTT	CASSQEKRVGTSSGNTIYF
.	TRBV3-1/TRBV3-2	TRBJ2-2	.	TGTGCCAGCAAGGTGGGAGTAGGCACCGGGGAGCTGTTTTTT	CASKVGVGTGELFF
TRBD1	TRBV7-9	TRBJ2-4	.	TGTGCCAGCAGCTTGCTGACAGGGCCCAAAAACATTCAGTACTTC	CASSLLTGPKNIQYF
.	TRBV7-3	TRBJ2-5	.	TGTGCCAGCAGCTGGAGCGGGCCGGGCGTTCAAGAGACCCAGTACTTC	CASSWSGPGVQETQYF
TRBD1	TRBV3-1/TRBV3-2	TRBJ1-2	once	TGTGCCAGCAGCCAAGATCCGGGACAGTGGAGGTATGGCTACACCTTC	CASSQDPGQWRYGYTF
.	TRBV18	TRBJ2-5	.	TGTGCCAGCTCACAGCGAGAGACCCAGTACTTC	CASSQRETQYF
.	TRBV29-1	TRBJ2-3	.	TGCAGCGTTGAAGAGGGCAATACGCAGTATTTT	CSVEEGNTQYF
.	TRBV6-2/TRBV6-3	TRBJ1-2	.	TGTGCCAGCAGTTTCCATTCAGTAGGCTACACCTTC	CASSFHSVGYTF
.	TRBV19	TRBJ1-4	.	TGTGCCAGTACCCGGGGTTACCCCGGAAAACTGTTTTTT	CASTRGYPGKLFF
TRBD1	TRBV24-1	TRBJ2-3	many	TGTGCCACCGGGACAGGGGCAACAGATACGCAGTATTTT	CATGTGATDTQYF
.	TRBV19	TRBJ2-7	.	TGTGCCAGTAGTCCCGGAAGCGGGCAGTACTTC	CASSPGSGQYF
TRBD1	TRBV11-2	TRBJ1-6	.	TGTGCCAGCAGCTTAGTTGGGACAGGGTTTTCACCCCTCCACTTT	CASSLVGTGFSPLHF
.	TRBV12-3/TRBV12-4	TRBJ1-1	.	TGTGCCAGCATTCTAAGCACTGAAGCTTTCTTT	CASILSTEAFF
TRBD2	TRBV3-1/TRBV3-2	TRBJ2-3	.	TGTGCCAGCAGCCAAGACTTGGGCGGGGGGGCAACAGATACGCAGTATTTT	CASSQDLGGGATDTQYF
.	TRBV12-2	TRBJ1-2	.	TGTGCAAGTCGCTTAGCACCCCGAAAGGCCAGGGGATTTCGTGGCTACACCTTC	CASRLAPRKARGFRGYTF
.	TRBV5-1	TRBJ2-7	.	TGCGCCAGCAGCTTGGATTTCCTCCCGGGTGAGCAGTACTTC	CASSLDFLPGEQYF
.	TRBV5-8	TRBJ1-2	.	TGTGCCAGCAGCCTAAGGACGGGGATCTATGGCTACACCTTC	CASSLRTGIYGYTF
TRBD2	TRBV12-5	TRBJ2-5	.	TGTGCTAGTGGCCAAGGGACTAGCGATAACGAAGAGACCCAGTACTTC	CASGQGTSDNEETQYF
TRBD1	TRBV10-3	TRBJ1-1	.	TGTGCCACCCAGGGACAGGTGAACACTGAAGCTTTCTTT	CATQGQVNTEAFF
.	TRBV6-4	TRBJ2-4	once	TGTGCCAGCAGTGATGGAGGGAAGATCCTAGCCAAAAACATTCAGTACTTC	CASSDGGKILAKNIQYF
.	TRBV12-5	TRBJ1-5	.	TGTGCTAGTGGTTTGGTATTTGGCGGGGTGACCAATCAGCCCCAGCATTTT	CASGLVFGGVTNQPQHF
.	TRBV11-2	TRBJ1-5	.	TGTGCCAGCAGCTTAGGGACAGTTAGCAATCAGCCCCAGCATTTT	CASSLGTVSNQPQHF
TRBD1	TRBV14	TRBJ2-3	.	TGTGCCAGCAGCCACAGCTTTTTTCCCCGCCAGGGGGCTTTTGGCACAGATACGCAGTATTTT	CASSHSFFPRQGAFGTDTQYF
TRBD1	TRBV5-1	TRBJ1-2	.	TGCGCCAGCACCGACAGCCGGACAGGGGGAAGGTATGGCTACACCTTC	CASTDSRTGGRYGYTF
TRBD1	TRBV6-5	TRBJ1-4	.	TGTGCCAGCAAGATCGGGACAGGGTCTGAAAAACTGTTTTTT	CASKIGTGSEKLFF
.	TRBV11-3	TRBJ1-4	.	TGTGCCAGCAGCAAGAAGGGGGGGGCTGGGCGGCGAAAACTGTTTTTT	CASSKKGGAGRRKLFF
.	TRBV18	TRBJ2-4	few	TGTGCCAGCTCACCCCTACAGGAGAAAAACATTCAGTACTTC	CASSPLQEKNIQYF
.	TRBV5-4	TRBJ2-7	.	.	CASSFGQGALREYF
TRBD2	TRBV10-3	TRBJ2-2	.	TGTGCCATCAGTGACCCTACTAAGTCGACTAGCGGGGGACCGACGAACACCGGGGAGCTGTTTTTT	CAISDPTKSTSGGPTNTGELFF
TRBD2	TRBV7-9	TRBJ2-3	.	TGTGCCAGCAGCTTAAGGCGGCTAGCGGGGAGCACAGATACGCAGTATTTT	CASSLRRLAGSTDTQYF
.	TRBV5-1	TRBJ1-4	.	TGCGCCAGCAGCTTTACAGGCTCGACTAATGAAAAACTGTTTTTT	CASSFTGSTNEKLFF
TRBD2	TRBV4-1	TRBJ2-1	once	TGCGCCAGCAGCCCGTCCGGGACTACCAGCTCCTACAATGAGCAGTTCTTC	CASSPSGTTSSYNEQFF
.	TRBV15	TRBJ2-1	once	TGTGCCACCAGCAGTGGCAGGTGGAAGTTCTTC	CATSSGRWKFF
TRBD2	TRBV27	TRBJ2-6	once	TGTGCCAGCTACTCTCCAGGACTAGCGGGGTTCTCTGGGGCCAACGTCCTGACTTTC	CASYSPGLAGFSGANVLTF
.	TRBV18	TRBJ1-1	.	TGTGCCAGCTCACTTTACCAGGTACCAGGAACTTTCTTT	CASSLYQVPGTFF
.	TRBV6-6	TRBJ2-5	once	TGTGCCAGCAGTTACTCGACGGGTCCGAAGACCCAGTACTTC	CASSYSTGPKTQYF
TRBD1	TRBV7-9	TRBJ1-2	.	TGTGCCAGCAGCTTAGATCGGGCAGGGGGCTACGGCTACACCTTC	CASSLDRAGGYGYTF
.	TRBV4-1	TRBJ2-7	.	TGCGCCAGCAGCCACAGGGTGTCTCCCCTCTACGAGCAGTACTTC	CASSHRVSPLYEQYF
.	TRBV5-5	TRBJ2-2	.	TGTGCCAGCAGCAAGCACGGAGGGGGGGCAAACACCGGGGAGCTGTTTTTT	CASSKHGGGANTGELFF
TRBD1	TRBV6-5	TRBJ2-7	.	TGTGCCAGCAGCTACCCGGGACAGTCCGACGAGCAGTACTTC	CASSYPGQSDEQYF
TRBD1	TRBV7-9	TRBJ1-6	.	TGTGCCAGCAGCCCTAGCGTACAGGGGTATTCACCCCTCCACTTT	CASSPSVQGYSPLHF
.	TRBV7-2	TRBJ2-7	.	TGTGCCAGCAGCTTAGAGGCCTCAGGGGCCTACGAGCAGTACTTC	CASSLEASGAYEQYF
.	TRBV12-5	TRBJ1-4	.	TGTGCTAGTGGTTCCACCTCAGGGGCCCCAGGTGAAAAACTGTTTTTT	CASGSTSGAPGEKLFF
TRBD2	TRBV18	TRBJ2-3	.	TGTGCCAGCTCACCACTTGAGCTAGCGGGGGCCCTCACAGATACGCAGTATTTT	CASSPLELAGALTDTQYF
TRBD1	TRBV5-4	TRBJ2-1	.	TGTGCCAGCAGCCCTTGGGACAGGGCGTACAATGAGCAGTTCTTC	CASSPWDRAYNEQFF